Sequencing of this TCR beta chain was carried out in a study of OX40 agonist ivuxolimab in advanced cancers. As for the study in general: Patients enrolled in dose escalation were diagnosed with hepatocellular carcinoma, melanoma, renal cell or head and neck cancer. Partial responses, seen in three patients, involved one hepatocellular carcinoma and two cutaneous melanomas. Age averaged about 62 years (range roughly 23 to 79), and roughly 82% were male.

CDR1 and CDR2 (germline): MNHNY, SVGAGI (reference sequence). There are 15 residues in the CDR3. Trimming removed 1 base from V and 7 bases from J; junction bases left unmatched: 5. Study observations and caveats: Some nonresponders likewise displayed low normalized T-cell clonal expansion.

About this clone itself: The antigen is unknown.

Using immunoSEQ multiplex PCR, the repertoire was profiled, and TCRdb retains in-frame clones only, with some absent. Of approximately 90,000 clones listed, over 85% were seen once; the top ten hold roughly 0.84%. The sequencing used CD4+ or CD8+ T cells sorted from blood, collected in a trial of the OX40 agonist ivuxolimab. The rearrangement links TRBV6-6 to TRBJ2-7, with 12 bases identical to TRBD1. The origin of this receptor is an adult with an advanced solid tumor such as melanoma, head and neck, liver or kidney cancer. The CDR3 DNA reads as TGTGCCAGCAGTTACTTGGGACAGGGGGCGAGAGAGCAGTACTTC. This sequence encodes CASSYLGQGAREQYF.